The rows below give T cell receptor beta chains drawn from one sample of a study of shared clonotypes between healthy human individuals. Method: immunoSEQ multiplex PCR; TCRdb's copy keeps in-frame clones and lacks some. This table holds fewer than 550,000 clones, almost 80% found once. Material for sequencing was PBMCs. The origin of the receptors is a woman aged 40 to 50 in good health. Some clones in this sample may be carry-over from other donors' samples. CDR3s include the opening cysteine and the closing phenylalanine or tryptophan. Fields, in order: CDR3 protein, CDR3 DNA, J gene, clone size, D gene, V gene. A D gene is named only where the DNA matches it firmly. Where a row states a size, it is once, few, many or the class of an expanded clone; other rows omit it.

CDR3: CASAQTTGLAKNIQYF; DNA: TGTGCCAGCGCGCAAACGACGGGGTTGGCCAAAAACATTCAGTACTTC; J: TRBJ2-4; size: .; D: .; V: TRBV14
CDR3: CASSPSATNEKLFF; DNA: TGTGCCAGCAGCCCCTCAGCAACTAATGAAAAACTGTTTTTT; J: TRBJ1-4; size: once; D: .; V: TRBV7-2
CDR3: CASSSSSGSQYEQYF; DNA: TGTGCCAGTAGTTCATCTAGCGGGAGTCAGTACGAGCAGTACTTC; J: TRBJ2-7; size: .; D: TRBD2; V: TRBV19
CDR3: CASSLTPGQAVYNEQFF; DNA: TGTGCCAGCAGTTTGACCCCGGGACAGGCTGTCTACAATGAGCAGTTCTTC; J: TRBJ2-1; size: .; D: TRBD1; V: TRBV27
CDR3: CASSSLGLDYEQYF; DNA: TGTGCCAGCAGCTCCCTGGGTCTTGACTACGAGCAGTACTTC; J: TRBJ2-7; size: .; D: .; V: TRBV11-2
CDR3: CASSPKPYEQYF; DNA: TGTGCCAGCTCACCAAAACCCTACGAGCAGTACTTC; J: TRBJ2-7; size: .; D: .; V: TRBV18
CDR3: CASSSGTLGRYTF; DNA: TGCGCCAGCAGCTCTGGGACACTCGGCAGATACACCTTC; J: TRBJ1-2; size: .; D: .; V: TRBV5-1
CDR3: CATSRDRDWGQPQHF; DNA: TGTGCCACCAGCAGAGATAGGGATTGGGGTCAGCCCCAGCATTTT; J: TRBJ1-5; size: .; D: .; V: TRBV15
CDR3: CASSLAGGQETQYF; DNA: TGTGCCAGCAGCTTAGCAGGGGGTCAAGAGACCCAGTACTTC; J: TRBJ2-5; size: .; D: .; V: TRBV7-7
CDR3: CAWSAGGNEKLFF; DNA: TGTGCCTGGAGTGCGGGGGGAAATGAAAAACTGTTTTTT; J: TRBJ1-4; size: .; D: .; V: TRBV30
CDR3: CASSQTGTAEYTEAFF; DNA: TGCGCCAGCAGCCAAACCGGGACAGCGGAATACACTGAAGCTTTCTTT; J: TRBJ1-1; size: many; D: TRBD1; V: TRBV4-1
CDR3: CASSLGGLAGVSYEQYF; DNA: TGTGCCAGCAGCTTAGGGGGACTAGCGGGAGTTTCCTACGAGCAGTACTTC; J: TRBJ2-7; size: few; D: TRBD2; V: TRBV7-9
CDR3: CASSLAGRTDTQYF; DNA: TGCGCCAGCAGTCTAGCGGGAAGGACAGATACGCAGTATTTT; J: TRBJ2-3; size: .; D: TRBD2; V: TRBV5-1
CDR3: CSVEATEGGELFF; DNA: TGCAGCGTTGAAGCCACGGAGGGAGGGGAGCTGTTTTTT; J: TRBJ2-2; size: few; D: .; V: TRBV29-1
CDR3: CASSIGGVSTDTQYF; DNA: TGTGCCAGTAGTATCGGCGGGGTGAGCACAGATACGCAGTATTTT; J: TRBJ2-3; size: .; D: .; V: TRBV19
CDR3: CASSQIWVTGNNEQFF; DNA: TGCGCCAGCAGCCAAATTTGGGTGACAGGGAACAATGAGCAGTTCTTC; J: TRBJ2-1; size: .; D: TRBD1; V: TRBV4-1
CDR3: CASSFGPPSGGSTDTQYF; DNA: TGTGCCAGCAGTTTTGGGCCTCCTAGCGGGGGGAGCACAGATACGCAGTATTTT; J: TRBJ2-3; size: .; D: TRBD2; V: TRBV27
CDR3: CASSAQGGSGETQYF; DNA: TGTGCCAGCAGTGCCCAGGGGGGATCGGGGGAGACCCAGTACTTC; J: TRBJ2-5; size: .; D: .; V: TRBV2
CDR3: CALNGQGEANEKLFF; DNA: TGTGCCTTAAACGGACAGGGGGAGGCTAATGAAAAACTGTTTTTT; J: TRBJ1-4; size: .; D: TRBD1; V: TRBV30
CDR3: CASSLGGSLEYEQYF; DNA: TGTGCCAGCAGCTTAGGGGGCTCGTTGGAGTACGAGCAGTACTTC; J: TRBJ2-7; size: .; D: .; V: TRBV11-1
CDR3: CSVAGQGMDEQYF; DNA: TGCAGCGTTGCCGGACAGGGGATGGACGAGCAGTACTTC; J: TRBJ2-7; size: .; D: TRBD1; V: TRBV29-1
CDR3: CASSLSGGGGRAAVEQFF; DNA: TGTGCCAGCAGTCTTTCCGGGGGAGGCGGGAGGGCCGCCGTTGAGCAGTTCTTC; J: TRBJ2-1; size: .; D: TRBD2; V: TRBV28
CDR3: CASSQVGGGYNEKLFF; DNA: TGTGCCAGCAGCCAAGTGGGGGGTGGATACAATGAAAAACTGTTTTTT; J: TRBJ1-4; size: .; D: .; V: TRBV4-2
CDR3: CASSLGYGSDTQYF; DNA: TGTGCCAGCAGCTTAGGTTACGGGTCGGATACGCAGTATTTT; J: TRBJ2-3; size: .; D: .; V: TRBV7-6
CDR3: CASSLRDRGQETQYF; DNA: TGCGCCAGCAGCCTCCGGGACAGGGGACAAGAGACCCAGTACTTC; J: TRBJ2-5; size: .; D: TRBD1; V: TRBV5-1
CDR3: CASSHGRTTSSYNEQFF; DNA: TGCGCCAGCAGCCACGGAAGAACGACGAGCTCCTACAATGAGCAGTTCTTC; J: TRBJ2-1; size: .; D: .; V: TRBV4-1
CDR3: CASSVRHRGTSGFYNEQFF; DNA: TGTGCCAGCAGCGTTCGACACCGCGGGACTAGCGGATTCTACAATGAGCAGTTCTTC; J: TRBJ2-1; size: .; D: TRBD2; V: TRBV11-2
CDR3: CASRTGSKGYTF; DNA: TGTGCCAGCAGGACAGGTTCTAAAGGCTACACCTTC; J: TRBJ1-2; size: .; D: .; V: TRBV28
CDR3: CASSLGQGSNQPQHF; DNA: TGTGCCAGCTCACTAGGACAGGGTAGCAATCAGCCCCAGCATTTT; J: TRBJ1-5; size: .; D: TRBD1; V: TRBV18
CDR3: CASSLALGSTNEKLFF; DNA: TGTGCCAGCAGCTTAGCGTTGGGGAGCACTAATGAAAAACTGTTTTTT; J: TRBJ1-4; size: .; D: .; V: TRBV7-2
CDR3: CASSFGQGLNTEAFF; DNA: TGTGCCAGCAGCTTCGGACAGGGCTTGAACACTGAAGCTTTCTTT; J: TRBJ1-1; size: .; D: TRBD1; V: TRBV7-2
CDR3: CASSLILGGQYF; DNA: TGTGCCAGCAGCTTAATCCTAGGGGGGCAGTATTTT; J: TRBJ2-3; size: .; D: .; V: TRBV7-2
CDR3: CASSQEAGVNQPQHF; DNA: TGCGCCAGCAGCCAAGAGGCAGGGGTGAATCAGCCCCAGCATTTT; J: TRBJ1-5; size: few; D: .; V: TRBV4-1
CDR3: CSVEWGYNEQFF; DNA: TGCAGCGTTGAATGGGGGTACAATGAGCAGTTCTTC; J: TRBJ2-1; size: .; D: .; V: TRBV29-1
CDR3: CASSQSRGLWTDTQYF; DNA: TGCGCCAGCAGTCAATCTCGGGGACTATGGACAGATACGCAGTATTTT; J: TRBJ2-3; size: .; D: TRBD2; V: TRBV23-1
CDR3: CASATGVGGYTF; DNA: TGTGCCAGTGCTACGGGCGTTGGGGGCTACACCTTC; J: TRBJ1-2; size: few; D: .; V: TRBV6-1
CDR3: CASSLSGSGTDTQYF; DNA: TGTGCCAGCAGCTTAAGCGGGAGTGGGACAGATACGCAGTATTTT; J: TRBJ2-3; size: .; D: TRBD2; V: TRBV7-3
CDR3: CAWRGGGANTGELFF; DNA: TGTGCCTGGAGAGGGGGAGGGGCGAACACCGGGGAGCTGTTTTTT; J: TRBJ2-2; size: .; D: .; V: TRBV30
CDR3: CASSFNRETEAFF; DNA: TGCGCCAGCAGCTTTAACAGGGAGACTGAAGCTTTCTTT; J: TRBJ1-1; size: few; D: .; V: TRBV5-1
CDR3: CASSSKLWREGPQETDTQYF; DNA: TGTGCCAGCAGTTCGAAACTTTGGCGGGAGGGCCCTCAGGAGACAGATACGCAGTATTTT; J: TRBJ2-3; size: once; D: TRBD2; V: TRBV28
CDR3: CASRGNYNEQFF; DNA: TGTGCCAGCAGAGGGAATTACAATGAGCAGTTCTTC; J: TRBJ2-1; size: few; D: .; V: TRBV28
CDR3: CASSLGVQGNTGELFF; DNA: TGTGCCAGCAGCTTAGGTGTACAGGGCAACACCGGGGAGCTGTTTTTT; J: TRBJ2-2; size: .; D: .; V: TRBV5-5
CDR3: CAWSPGQKQETQYF; DNA: TGTGCCTGGAGTCCGGGACAGAAACAAGAGACCCAGTACTTC; J: TRBJ2-5; size: .; D: TRBD1; V: TRBV30
CDR3: CASSPGTGGTYGYTF; DNA: TGTGCCAGCAGCCCCGGGACAGGGGGCACCTATGGCTACACCTTC; J: TRBJ1-2; size: .; D: TRBD1; V: TRBV7-9
CDR3: CASRIGDGSSYEQYF; DNA: TGTGCCAGCAGAATAGGGGACGGGAGTTCCTACGAGCAGTACTTC; J: TRBJ2-7; size: .; D: .; V: TRBV11-2
CDR3: CASSYAGGPEAFF; DNA: TGTGCCAGCAGTTATGCAGGGGGCCCCGAAGCTTTCTTT; J: TRBJ1-1; size: once; D: TRBD1; V: TRBV6-5
CDR3: CASSPRNGQGNYGYTF; DNA: TGTGCCAGCAGCCCTAGGAACGGACAGGGTAACTATGGCTACACCTTC; J: TRBJ1-2; size: .; D: TRBD1; V: TRBV11-2
CDR3: CASSLNQETQYF; DNA: TGCGCCAGCAGCTTGAACCAAGAGACCCAGTACTTC; J: TRBJ2-5; size: once; D: .; V: TRBV5-1
CDR3: CASSFGPTGSYEQYF; DNA: TGTGCCAGCAGCTTCGGACCAACAGGGTCCTACGAGCAGTACTTC; J: TRBJ2-7; size: .; D: .; V: TRBV7-9
CDR3: CASSQEGPGRGGEKLFF; DNA: TGTGCCAGCAGCCAAGAGGGACCAGGGAGGGGTGGGGAAAAACTGTTTTTT; J: TRBJ1-4; size: .; D: .; V: TRBV4-2
CDR3: CASSTRTGQSSYEQYF; DNA: TGTGCCAGCAGTACCAGGACAGGCCAGAGCTCCTACGAGCAGTACTTC; J: TRBJ2-7; size: .; D: TRBD1; V: TRBV28
CDR3: CASSYSSGRGSYEQYF; DNA: TGTGCCAGCAGTTACTCGTCGGGCAGGGGCTCCTACGAGCAGTACTTC; J: TRBJ2-7; size: .; D: .; V: TRBV6-5
CDR3: CASRGQSKMYEQYF; DNA: TGTGCCAGCAGAGGACAGAGCAAAATGTACGAGCAGTACTTC; J: TRBJ2-7; size: .; D: .; V: TRBV7-9
CDR3: CASSSSSGTPDTQYF; DNA: TGTGCCAGCAGCTCCTCTAGCGGGACCCCAGATACGCAGTATTTT; J: TRBJ2-3; size: .; D: TRBD2; V: TRBV7-2
CDR3: CASRRQGYSNQPQHF; DNA: TGTGCCAGCCGTAGACAGGGATATAGCAATCAGCCCCAGCATTTT; J: TRBJ1-5; size: .; D: TRBD1; V: TRBV28